This TCR beta chain was sequenced for a study of blood T cell repertoires in COVID-19. Enrollees, about 18 to 95 years old, lived in 25 or so US areas. Clones were read by immunoSEQ multiplex PCR, and TCRdb kept only the in-frame ones, dropping some. This sample carries around 290,000 clones, about 89% of them seen once, and the ten largest clones take over 2%. V lost 4 bases, J lost 7 bases, and 14 bases lay in between. From germline, CDR1 is MNHEY and CDR2 SMNVEV (reference sequence). This CDR3 is built from 14 residues. V and J are TRBV27 and TRBJ1-5; TRBD1 is a possible D gene (6 bases). The sample consisted of PBMCs or T cells enriched from blood (not recorded which). This clonotype was obtained from a woman between 18 and 29 years old who had recovered from COVID-19. The CDR3: CASSSQGKEQPQHF. CDR3 coding DNA: TGTGCCAGCAGTTCCCAGGGGAAGGAGCAGCCCCAGCATTTT.